Listed below are T cell receptor beta chains from one sample, sequenced in a study of T cell responses to AZD1222 COVID-19 vaccine. Measured with immunoSEQ multiplex PCR; TCRdb has only the in-frame clones, and not every one. The sample has under 150,000 clones, 92% seen once. The specimen was peripheral blood, collected on day 0 of AZD1222 vaccination. The receptors stem from an adult in good health. The CDR3 runs from the conserved cysteine through the conserved F or W. The D gene is left open where the match is weak. Some rows have no size entry. The others give once, few or many, or a class for an expanded clone.

>many|NA|TRBV5-5|TRBJ2-7
CASSLVGRSYEQYF
TGTGCCAGCAGCTTGGTGGGGCGGTCATACGAGCAGTACTTC
>NA|TRBD2|TRBV19|TRBJ2-1
CATDEGTSGLNEQFF
TGTGCCACCGACGAGGGGACTAGCGGCCTCAATGAGCAGTTCTTC
>once|NA|TRBV6-5|TRBJ1-5
CASSYSMVRGNQPQHF
TGTGCCAGCAGTTACTCGATGGTACGGGGCAATCAGCCCCAGCATTTT
>NA|NA|TRBV6-5|TRBJ1-5
CASSMSGDQPQHF
TGTGCCAGCAGTATGTCAGGAGATCAGCCCCAGCATTTT
>NA|NA|TRBV14|TRBJ2-3
CASSQILANTDTQYF
TGTGCCAGCAGCCAAATACTAGCAAACACAGATACGCAGTATTTT
>NA|NA|TRBV19|TRBJ2-3
CASSMRGLTDTQYF
TGTGCCAGTAGTATGCGGGGCCTCACAGATACGCAGTATTTT
>NA|NA|TRBV6-1|TRBJ1-2
CASSDGERGYTF
TGTGCCAGCAGTGACGGGGAGCGTGGCTACACCTTC
>NA|TRBD2|TRBV24-1|TRBJ2-3
CATSDALAGGHTGTDTQYF
TGTGCCACCAGTGATGCCCTAGCGGGAGGACACACGGGGACAGATACGCAGTATTTT
>NA|TRBD2|TRBV24-1|TRBJ2-1
CATSEPSGRSSEQFF
TGTGCCACCAGTGAACCTAGCGGGAGGTCAAGTGAGCAGTTCTTC
>NA|NA|TRBV18|TRBJ2-2
CASSPLALSNTGELFF
TGTGCCAGCTCTCCTCTAGCGCTTTCGAACACCGGGGAGCTGTTTTTT
>NA|NA|TRBV6-5|TRBJ2-7
CASRGDSYEQYF
TGTGCCAGTAGAGGGGACTCCTACGAGCAGTACTTC